The present T cell receptor (beta chain) was sequenced within a study of shared clonotypes between healthy human individuals. Whole-study context: There were three CD4 naive, three CD4 memory, two CD8 naive and one CD8 memory plates per donor. Study outcomes and limitations: Across subsets, estimated richness was generally greater for naive than for memory populations. Sequencing depth was predicted to influence how clonotypes are shared among donors.

About this clone: Its antigen is not identified.

V lost 0 bases and J lost 3, with 9 bases in between. CDR1 and CDR2 (germline): SGHNT, YYREEE (reference sequence). The CDR3 spans 14 residues. Replicate PCRs from sorted subsets contained roughly 200 ng DNA, which is 31,000 or so T cell genomes. TCRdb's table, derived via immunoSEQ multiplex PCR, lists solely in-frame clones and lacks some. The data contain 1.4 million or so clones, 98% to 99% of them singletons. The V gene is TRBV5-4, the J gene TRBJ1-1; D is uncertain. The sequenced sample consisted of naive CD4+ T cells sorted from blood. Indicated subset: CD45RA+ positively selected. This receptor was obtained from a man aged 25 to 45 in good health. This chain's CDR3 is CASSLVQAHTEAFF. CDR3 nucleotide sequence: TGTGCCAGCAGCTTGGTCCAGGCGCACACTGAAGCTTTCTTT.